These 8 T cell receptor beta chains were all obtained from the same sample, sequenced in a study of OX40 agonist ivuxolimab in advanced cancers. Measured with immunoSEQ multiplex PCR; TCRdb has only the in-frame clones, and not every one. The sample carries 58,000 or so clones, under 85% recorded once. The sequences come from CD4+ or CD8+ T cells sorted from blood, collected in a trial of the OX40 agonist ivuxolimab. All receptors derive from an adult with an advanced solid tumor such as melanoma, head and neck, liver or kidney cancer.

This chain joins TRBV9 and TRBJ2-6; D is ambiguous. V gave up 3 bases and J gave up 0 bases, with 10 bases separating them. This CDR3 region has 16 residues. Looked up from germline, CDR1 is SGDLS and CDR2 is YYNGEE. The CDR3 loop reads CASSASGDSGANVLTF. The CDR3 bases are TGTGCCAGCAGCGCCTCTGGCGACTCTGGGGCCAACGTCCTGACTTTC.

V is TRBV6-5 and J is TRBJ1-3; weak D call: TRBD1 (6 bases). The V gene's germline CDR1 is MNHEY and CDR2 SVGAGI. There are 15 residues in the CDR3. V lost 5 bases, J lost 2 bases, and 13 bases lay in between. This CDR3 reads CASSVDRTPGNTIYF. DNA for the CDR3: TGTGCCAGCAGTGTGGACAGAACCCCTGGAAACACCATATATTTT.

The chain joins TRBV7-9 to TRBJ2-1; 11 nucleotides match TRBD1. Germline-derived CDR1 and CDR2 are SEHNR and FQNEAQ (reference sequence). CDR3 size: 14 residues. Germline trimming cut 8 bases from V and 8 bases from J; bases unmatched to any gene: 8. This CDR3 reads CASGPPGQGDEQFF. The CDR3 bases are TGTGCCAGCGGGCCCCCGGGACAGGGGGATGAGCAGTTCTTC.

In its sample, this clone was seen a few times. The chain joins TRBV2 to TRBJ1-5, with no clear D. Germline V lookup: CDR1 SNHLY, CDR2 FYNNEI. The CDR3 has 13 amino acids. Trimming removed 1 base at V and 4 bases at J, with 5 bases between. The CDR3 sequence: CASSEGGNQPQHF. DNA for the CDR3: TGTGCCAGCAGTGAAGGGGGAAATCAGCCCCAGCATTTT.

This rearrangement joins TRBV5-4 to TRBJ2-1, with D perhaps TRBD2 (5 bases). This CDR3 region has 17 residues. CDR1 and CDR2 (germline): SGHNT, YYREEE (reference sequence). Trimming took 6 bases from V and 2 from J, leaving 21 bases between them. This CDR3 reads CASISQATGMTYNEQFF. The CDR3 DNA reads as TGTGCCAGCATCTCCCAAGCCACCGGGATGACCTACAATGAGCAGTTCTTC.

This clone was seen only a few times. V gene TRBV19 combines with J gene TRBJ2-3; D may be TRBD2 (6 bases). The V gene lost 4 bases and the J gene lost 10 bases, with 15 bases spanning the gap. Germline V gene lookup returns CDR1 LNHDA and CDR2 SQIVND (reference sequence). The CDR3 length is 13 residues. In DNA, the CDR3 is TGTGCCAGTAGTAGGACTACCCAGGGATCGCAGTATTTT. As protein: CASSRTTQGSQYF.

This chain links TRBV30 with TRBJ1-4, with 7 bases aligning to TRBD1. This CDR3 has 13 residues. V shed 3 bases and J 5 bases; nucleotides not matched to a gene: 3. Germline CDR1 and CDR2: GTSNPN and SVGIG (reference sequence). CDR3 sequence: CAWSETGNEKLFF. The CDR3 nucleotides are TGTGCCTGGAGCGAGACAGGGAATGAAAAACTGTTTTTT.

This sequence joins TRBV5-6 and TRBJ2-7; TRBD1 matches 8 bases. V was pared by 2 bases and J by 7 bases, with 8 bases of the junction left unmatched. Per the germline V gene, CDR1 is SGHDT and CDR2 is YYEEEE. The CDR3 runs to 14 residues. CDR3 protein: CASSFSWDRKEQYF. The DNA for the CDR3 is TGTGCCAGCAGCTTTTCCTGGGACAGGAAGGAGCAGTACTTC.